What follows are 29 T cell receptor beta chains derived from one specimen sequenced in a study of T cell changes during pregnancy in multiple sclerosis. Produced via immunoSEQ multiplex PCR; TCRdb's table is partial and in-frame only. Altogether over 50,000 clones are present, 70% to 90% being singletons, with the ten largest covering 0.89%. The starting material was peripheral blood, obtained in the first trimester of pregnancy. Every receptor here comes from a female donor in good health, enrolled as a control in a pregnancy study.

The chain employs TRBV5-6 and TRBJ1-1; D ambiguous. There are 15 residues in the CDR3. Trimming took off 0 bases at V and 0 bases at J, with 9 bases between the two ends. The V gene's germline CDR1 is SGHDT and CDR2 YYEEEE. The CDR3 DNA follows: TGTGCCAGCAGCTTGGCCGTGAACATGAACACTGAAGCTTTCTTT. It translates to CASSLAVNMNTEAFF.

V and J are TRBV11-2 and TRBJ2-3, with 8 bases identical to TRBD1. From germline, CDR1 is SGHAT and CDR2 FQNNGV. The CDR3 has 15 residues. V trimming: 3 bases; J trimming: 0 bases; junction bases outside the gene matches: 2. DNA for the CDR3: TGTGCCAGCAGCTTCCGGGACAGGAGCACAGATACGCAGTATTTT. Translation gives CASSFRDRSTDTQYF.

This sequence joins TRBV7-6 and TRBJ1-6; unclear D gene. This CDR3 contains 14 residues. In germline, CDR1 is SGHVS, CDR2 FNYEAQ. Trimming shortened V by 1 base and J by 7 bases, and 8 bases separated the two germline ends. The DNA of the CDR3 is TGTGCCAGCAGCTTAGAGAGGATGAATTCACCCCTCCACTTT. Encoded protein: CASSLERMNSPLHF.

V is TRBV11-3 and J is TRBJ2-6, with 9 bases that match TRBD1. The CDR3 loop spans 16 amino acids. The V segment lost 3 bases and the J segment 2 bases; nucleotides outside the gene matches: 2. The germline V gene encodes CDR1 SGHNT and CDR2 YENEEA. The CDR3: CASSLGTGTGANVLTF. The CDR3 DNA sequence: TGTGCCAGCAGCTTGGGGACAGGGACTGGGGCCAACGTCCTGACTTTC. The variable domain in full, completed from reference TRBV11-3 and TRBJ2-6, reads EAGVVQSPRYKIIEKKQPVAFWCNPISGHNTLYWYLQNLGQGPELLIRYENEEAVDDSQLPKDRFSAERLKGVDSTLKIQPAELGDSAVYLCASSLGTGTGANVLTFGAGSRLTVL.

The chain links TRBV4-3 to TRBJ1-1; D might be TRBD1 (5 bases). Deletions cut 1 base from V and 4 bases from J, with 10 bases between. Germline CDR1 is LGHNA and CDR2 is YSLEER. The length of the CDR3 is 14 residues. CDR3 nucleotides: TGCGCCAGCAGCCAAGTTTACGGGGGCACTGAAGCTTTCTTT. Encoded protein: CASSQVYGGTEAFF.

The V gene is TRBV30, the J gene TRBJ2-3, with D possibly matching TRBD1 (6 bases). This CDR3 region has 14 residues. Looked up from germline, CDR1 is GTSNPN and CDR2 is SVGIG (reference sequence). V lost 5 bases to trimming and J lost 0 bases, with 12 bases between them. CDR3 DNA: TGTGCCTGGTCCAGGGGTGGAAGCACAGATACGCAGTATTTT. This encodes CAWSRGGSTDTQYF.

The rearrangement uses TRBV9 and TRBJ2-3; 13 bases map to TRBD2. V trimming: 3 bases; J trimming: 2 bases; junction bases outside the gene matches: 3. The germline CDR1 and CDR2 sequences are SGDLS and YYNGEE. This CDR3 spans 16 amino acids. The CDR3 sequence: CASSGGTSGATDTQYF. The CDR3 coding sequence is TGTGCCAGCAGCGGAGGGACTAGCGGGGCCACAGATACGCAGTATTTT.

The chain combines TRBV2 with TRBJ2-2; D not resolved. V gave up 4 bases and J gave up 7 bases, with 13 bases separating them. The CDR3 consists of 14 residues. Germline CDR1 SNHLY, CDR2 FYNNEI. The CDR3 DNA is TGTGCCAGCAGTGTGACCTCGACAAGCGGGGAGCTGTTTTTT. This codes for CASSVTSTSGELFF.

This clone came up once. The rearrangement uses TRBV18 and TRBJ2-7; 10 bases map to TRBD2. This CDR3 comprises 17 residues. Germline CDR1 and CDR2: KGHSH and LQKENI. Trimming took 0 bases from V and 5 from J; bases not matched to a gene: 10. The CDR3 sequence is CASSPPDSLAGANEQYF. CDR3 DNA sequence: TGTGCCAGCTCACCACCGGATTCGCTAGCGGGGGCTAACGAGCAGTACTTC.

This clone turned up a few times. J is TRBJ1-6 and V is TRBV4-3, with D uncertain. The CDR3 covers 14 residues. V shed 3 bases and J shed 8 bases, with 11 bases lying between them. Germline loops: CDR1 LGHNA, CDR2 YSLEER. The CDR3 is CASSQELRDSPLHF. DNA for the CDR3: TGCGCCAGCAGCCAGGAACTTCGGGATTCACCCCTCCACTTT.

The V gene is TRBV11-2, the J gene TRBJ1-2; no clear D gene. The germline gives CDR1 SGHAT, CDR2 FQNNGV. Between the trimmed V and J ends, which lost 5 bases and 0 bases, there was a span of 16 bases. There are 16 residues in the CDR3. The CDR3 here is CASSIFGSTANYGYTF. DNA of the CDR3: TGTGCCAGCAGCATCTTTGGGTCGACTGCTAACTATGGCTACACCTTC.

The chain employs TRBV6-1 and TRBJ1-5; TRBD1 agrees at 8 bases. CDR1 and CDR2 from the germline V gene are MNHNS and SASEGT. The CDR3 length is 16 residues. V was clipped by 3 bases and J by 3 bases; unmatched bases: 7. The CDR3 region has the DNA TGTGCCAGCAGTGAGGGCTCAGGGGGCGACAATCAGCCCCAGCATTTT. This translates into CASSEGSGGDNQPQHF.

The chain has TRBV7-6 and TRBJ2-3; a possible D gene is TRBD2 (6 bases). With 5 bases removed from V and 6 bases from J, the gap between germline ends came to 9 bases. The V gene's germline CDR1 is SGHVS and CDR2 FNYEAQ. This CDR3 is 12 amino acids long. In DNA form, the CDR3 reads TGTGCCAGCAGCCCCCGGGAGGATACGCAGTATTTT. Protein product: CASSPREDTQYF.

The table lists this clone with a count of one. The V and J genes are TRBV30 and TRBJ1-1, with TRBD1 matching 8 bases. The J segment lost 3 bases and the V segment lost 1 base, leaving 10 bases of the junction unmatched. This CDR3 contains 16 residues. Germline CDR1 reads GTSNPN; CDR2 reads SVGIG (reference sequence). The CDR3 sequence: CAWSGSGGVVDTEAFF. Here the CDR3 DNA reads TGTGCCTGGAGTGGGTCAGGGGGCGTCGTGGACACTGAAGCTTTCTTT.

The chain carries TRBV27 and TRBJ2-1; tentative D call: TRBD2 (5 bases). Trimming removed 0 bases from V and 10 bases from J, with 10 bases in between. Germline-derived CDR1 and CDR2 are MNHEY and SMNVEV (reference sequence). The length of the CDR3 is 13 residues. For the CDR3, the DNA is TGTGCCAGCAGTTTATCACTAGTCCGGGAGCAGTTCTTC. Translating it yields CASSLSLVREQFF.

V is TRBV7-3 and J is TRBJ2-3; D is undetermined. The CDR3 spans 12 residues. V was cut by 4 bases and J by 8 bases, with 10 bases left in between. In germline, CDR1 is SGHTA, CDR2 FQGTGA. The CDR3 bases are TGTGCCAGCAGCTCCCCCTCGGGTACGCAGTATTTT. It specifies CASSSPSGTQYF.

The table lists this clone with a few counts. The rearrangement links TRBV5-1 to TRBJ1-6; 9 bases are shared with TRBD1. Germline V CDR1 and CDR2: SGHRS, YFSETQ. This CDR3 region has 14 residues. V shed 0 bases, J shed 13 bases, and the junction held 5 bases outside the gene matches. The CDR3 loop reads CASSLEGQGAPLHF. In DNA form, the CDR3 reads TGCGCCAGCAGCTTGGAGGGACAGGGAGCGCCCCTCCACTTT.

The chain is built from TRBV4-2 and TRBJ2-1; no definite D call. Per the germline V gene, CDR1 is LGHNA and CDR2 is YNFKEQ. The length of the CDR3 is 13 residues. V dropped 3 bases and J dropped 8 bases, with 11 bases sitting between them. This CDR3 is CASSHRTVDEQFF. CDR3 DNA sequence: TGTGCCAGCAGCCACCGAACAGTTGATGAGCAGTTCTTC.

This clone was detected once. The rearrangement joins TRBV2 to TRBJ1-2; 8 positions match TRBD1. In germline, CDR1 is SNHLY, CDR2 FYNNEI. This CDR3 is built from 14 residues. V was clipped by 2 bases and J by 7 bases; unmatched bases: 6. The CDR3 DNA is TGTGCCAGCAGTGAAACCGGACAGGGTACTGGCTACACCTTC. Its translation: CASSETGQGTGYTF. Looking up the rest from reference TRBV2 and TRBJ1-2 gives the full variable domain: EPEVTQTPSHQVTQMGQEVILRCVPISNHLYFYWYRQILGQKVEFLVSFYNNEISEKSEIFDDQFSVERPDGSNFTLKIRSTKLEDSAMYFCASSETGQGTGYTFGSGTRLTVV.

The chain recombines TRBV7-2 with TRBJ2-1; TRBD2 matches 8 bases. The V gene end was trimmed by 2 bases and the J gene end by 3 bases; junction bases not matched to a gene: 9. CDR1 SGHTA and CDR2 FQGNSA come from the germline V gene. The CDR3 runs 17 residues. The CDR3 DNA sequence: TGTGCCAGCAGCTTAACTCCGAGCGGGGGTATCTACAATGAGCAGTTCTTC. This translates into CASSLTPSGGIYNEQFF.

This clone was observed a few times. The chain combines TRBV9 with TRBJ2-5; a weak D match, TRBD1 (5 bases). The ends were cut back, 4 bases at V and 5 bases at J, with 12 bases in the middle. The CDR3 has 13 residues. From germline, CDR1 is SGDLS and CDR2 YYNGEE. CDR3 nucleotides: TGTGCCAGCAGCACCCGGGCAGGGGAGACCCAGTACTTC. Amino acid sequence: CASSTRAGETQYF.

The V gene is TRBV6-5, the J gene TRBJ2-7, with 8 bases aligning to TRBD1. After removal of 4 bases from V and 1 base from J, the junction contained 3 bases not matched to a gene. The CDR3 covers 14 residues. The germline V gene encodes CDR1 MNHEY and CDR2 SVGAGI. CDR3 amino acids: CASSSGQGSYEQYF. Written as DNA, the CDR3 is TGTGCCAGCAGTTCCGGACAGGGATCCTACGAGCAGTACTTC.

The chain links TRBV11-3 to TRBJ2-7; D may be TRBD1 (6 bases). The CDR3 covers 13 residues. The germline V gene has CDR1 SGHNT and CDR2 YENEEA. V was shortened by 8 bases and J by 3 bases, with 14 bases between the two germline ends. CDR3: CASQGFGFYEQYF. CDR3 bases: TGTGCCAGCCAGGGGTTTGGTTTCTACGAGCAGTACTTC.

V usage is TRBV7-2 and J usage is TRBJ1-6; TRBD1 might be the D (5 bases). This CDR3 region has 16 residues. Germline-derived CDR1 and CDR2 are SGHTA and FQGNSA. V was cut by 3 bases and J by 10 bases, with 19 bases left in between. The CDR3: CASSFRIPTVGSPLHF. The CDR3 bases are TGTGCCAGCAGCTTCCGGATCCCGACAGTAGGATCACCCCTCCACTTT.

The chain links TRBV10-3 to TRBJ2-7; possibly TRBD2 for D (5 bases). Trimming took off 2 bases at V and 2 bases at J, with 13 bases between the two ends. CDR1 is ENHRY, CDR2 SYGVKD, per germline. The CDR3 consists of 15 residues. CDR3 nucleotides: TGTGCCATCAGTGAGCCCCCGGAGGCCCCCTACGAGCAGTACTTC. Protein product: CAISEPPEAPYEQYF.

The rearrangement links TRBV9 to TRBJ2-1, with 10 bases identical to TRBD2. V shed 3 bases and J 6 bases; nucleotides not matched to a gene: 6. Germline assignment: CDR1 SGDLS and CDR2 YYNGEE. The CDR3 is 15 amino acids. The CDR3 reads CASSEGLARGNEQFF. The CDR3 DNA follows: TGTGCCAGCAGCGAGGGACTAGCGCGGGGCAATGAGCAGTTCTTC. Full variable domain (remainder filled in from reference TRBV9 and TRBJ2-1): DSGVTQTPKHLITATGQRVTLRCSPRSGDLSVYWYQQSLDQGLQFLIQYYNGEERAKGNILERFSAQQFPDLHSELNLSSLELGDSALYFCASSEGLARGNEQFFGPGTRLTVL.

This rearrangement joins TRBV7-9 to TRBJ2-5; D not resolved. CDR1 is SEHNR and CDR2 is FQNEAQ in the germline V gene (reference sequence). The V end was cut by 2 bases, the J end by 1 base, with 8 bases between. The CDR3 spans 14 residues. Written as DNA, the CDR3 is TGTGCCAGCAGCTTAATACAACGCCAAGAGACCCAGTACTTC. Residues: CASSLIQRQETQYF. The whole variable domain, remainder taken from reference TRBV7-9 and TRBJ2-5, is DTGVSQNPRHKITKRGQNVTFRCDPISEHNRLYWYRQTLGQGPEFLTYFQNEAQLEKSRLLSDRFSAERPKGSFSTLEIQRTEQGDSAMYLCASSLIQRQETQYFGPGTRLLVL.

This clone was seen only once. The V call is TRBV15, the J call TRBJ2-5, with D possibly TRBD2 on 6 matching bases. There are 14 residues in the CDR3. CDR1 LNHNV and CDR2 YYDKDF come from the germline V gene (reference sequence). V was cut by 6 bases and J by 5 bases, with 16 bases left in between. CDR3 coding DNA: TGTGCCACCAGTGAAACGGGGGTCCGGGAGACCCAGTACTTC. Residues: CATSETGVRETQYF.

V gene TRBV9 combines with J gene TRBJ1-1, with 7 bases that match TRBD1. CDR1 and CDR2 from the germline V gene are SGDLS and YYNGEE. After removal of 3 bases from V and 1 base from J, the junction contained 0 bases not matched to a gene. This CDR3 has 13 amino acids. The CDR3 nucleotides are TGTGCCAGCAGCGGACAGGGGAACACTGAAGCTTTCTTT. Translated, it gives CASSGQGNTEAFF. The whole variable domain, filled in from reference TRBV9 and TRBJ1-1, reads DSGVTQTPKHLITATGQRVTLRCSPRSGDLSVYWYQQSLDQGLQFLIQYYNGEERAKGNILERFSAQQFPDLHSELNLSSLELGDSALYFCASSGQGNTEAFFGQGTRLTVV.